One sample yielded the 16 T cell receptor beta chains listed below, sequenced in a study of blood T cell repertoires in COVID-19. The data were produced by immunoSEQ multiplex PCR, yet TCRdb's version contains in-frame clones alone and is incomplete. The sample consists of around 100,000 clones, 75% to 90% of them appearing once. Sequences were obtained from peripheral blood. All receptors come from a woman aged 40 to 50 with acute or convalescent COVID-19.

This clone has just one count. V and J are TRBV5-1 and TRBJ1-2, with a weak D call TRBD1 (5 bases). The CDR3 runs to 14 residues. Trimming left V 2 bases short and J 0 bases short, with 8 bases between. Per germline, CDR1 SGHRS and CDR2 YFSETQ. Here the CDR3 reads CASSLGQANYGYTF. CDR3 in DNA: TGCGCCAGCAGCTTAGGACAAGCTAACTATGGCTACACCTTC.

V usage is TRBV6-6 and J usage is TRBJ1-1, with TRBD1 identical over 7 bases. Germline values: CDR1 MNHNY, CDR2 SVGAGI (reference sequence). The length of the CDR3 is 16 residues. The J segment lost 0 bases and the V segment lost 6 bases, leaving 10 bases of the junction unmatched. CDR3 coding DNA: TGTGCCAGCAGCCACACCCGGACAGGTTTGAACACTGAAGCTTTCTTT. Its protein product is CASSHTRTGLNTEAFF.

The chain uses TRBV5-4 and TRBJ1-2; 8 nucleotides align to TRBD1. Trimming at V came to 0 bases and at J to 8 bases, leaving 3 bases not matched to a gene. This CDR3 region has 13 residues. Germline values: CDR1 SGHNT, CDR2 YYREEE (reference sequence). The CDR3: CASSLAAGGGYTF. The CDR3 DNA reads TGTGCCAGCAGCTTGGCCGCAGGGGGCGGCTACACCTTC.

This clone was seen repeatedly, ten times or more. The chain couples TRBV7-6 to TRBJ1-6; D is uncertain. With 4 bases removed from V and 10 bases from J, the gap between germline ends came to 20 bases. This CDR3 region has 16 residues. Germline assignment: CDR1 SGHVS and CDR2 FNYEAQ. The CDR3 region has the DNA TGTGCCAGCAGCTCTAGCCTCGGGCCCCTGGAATCACCCCTCCACTTT. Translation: CASSSSLGPLESPLHF.

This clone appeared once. The CDR3 loop is CASSSPGGLSHGNEQFF. The CDR3 DNA is TGTGCCAGCAGCAGCCCTGGGGGACTCTCCCATGGTAATGAGCAGTTCTTC. The J gene is TRBJ2-1, the V gene TRBV7-8, with a tentative D call TRBD2 (6 bases). Germline V gene lookup returns CDR1 SGHVS and CDR2 FQNEAQ. Trimming pared 5 bases from V and 7 bases from J, leaving 24 bases between. CDR3 size: 17 residues. Complete variable domain (other parts from reference TRBV7-8 and TRBJ2-1): GAGVSQSPRYKVAKRGQDVALRCDPISGHVSLFWYQQALGQGPEFLTYFQNEAQLDKSGLPSDRFFAERPEGSVSTLKIQRTQQEDSAVYLCASSSPGGLSHGNEQFFGPGTRLTVL.

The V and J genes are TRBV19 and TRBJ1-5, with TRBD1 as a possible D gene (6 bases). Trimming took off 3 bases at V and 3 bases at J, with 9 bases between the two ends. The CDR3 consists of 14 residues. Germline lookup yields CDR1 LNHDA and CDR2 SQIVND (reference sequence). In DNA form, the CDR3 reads TGTGCCAGTAGTATCAGGGGTACCAATCAGCCCCAGCATTTT. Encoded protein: CASSIRGTNQPQHF. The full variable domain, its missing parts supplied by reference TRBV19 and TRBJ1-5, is DGGITQSPKYLFRKEGQNVTLSCEQNLNHDAMYWYRQDPGQGLRLIYYSQIVNDFQKGDIAEGYSVSREKKESFPLTVTSAQKNPTAFYLCASSIRGTNQPQHFGDGTRLSIL.

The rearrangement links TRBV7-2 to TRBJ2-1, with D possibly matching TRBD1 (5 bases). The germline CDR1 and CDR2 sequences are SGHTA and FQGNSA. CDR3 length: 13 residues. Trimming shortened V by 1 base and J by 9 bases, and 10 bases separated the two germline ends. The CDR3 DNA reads TGTGCCAGCAGCTTAGAGGGGTGGGGTGAGCAGTTCTTC. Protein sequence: CASSLEGWGEQFF.

The CDR3 loop is CASSQGAWRRRGNTIYF. The CDR3 DNA reads as TGTGCCAGCAGCCAAGGGGCTTGGCGGAGGAGGGGAAACACCATATATTTT. The chain links TRBV3-1 (or the pseudogene TRBV3-2) to TRBJ1-3, with unresolved D. The V end was cut by 1 base, the J end by 4 bases, with 17 bases between. Germline V gene sequence: CDR1 LGHDT, CDR2 YNNKEL (reference sequence). The CDR3 runs to 17 residues.

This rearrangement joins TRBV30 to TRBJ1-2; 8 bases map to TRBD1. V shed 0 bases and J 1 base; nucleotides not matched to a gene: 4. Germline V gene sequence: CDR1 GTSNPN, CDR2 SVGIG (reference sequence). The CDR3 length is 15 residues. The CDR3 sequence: CAWSVPGGVNYGYTF. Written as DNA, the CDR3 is TGTGCCTGGAGTGTGCCAGGGGGCGTTAACTATGGCTACACCTTC.

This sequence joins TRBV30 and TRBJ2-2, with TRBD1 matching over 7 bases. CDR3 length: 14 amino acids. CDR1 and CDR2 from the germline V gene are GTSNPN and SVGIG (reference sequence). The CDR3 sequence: CPRGRGRDTGELFF. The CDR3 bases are TGTCCCCGCGGAAGGGGGCGGGACACCGGGGAGCTGTTTTTT.

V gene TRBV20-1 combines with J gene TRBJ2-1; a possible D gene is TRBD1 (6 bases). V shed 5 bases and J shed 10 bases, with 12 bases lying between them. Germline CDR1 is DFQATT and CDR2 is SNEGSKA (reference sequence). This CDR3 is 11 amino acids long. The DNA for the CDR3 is TGCAGTGCTCGCCGGGACACCGAGCAGTTCTTC. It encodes CSARRDTEQFF.

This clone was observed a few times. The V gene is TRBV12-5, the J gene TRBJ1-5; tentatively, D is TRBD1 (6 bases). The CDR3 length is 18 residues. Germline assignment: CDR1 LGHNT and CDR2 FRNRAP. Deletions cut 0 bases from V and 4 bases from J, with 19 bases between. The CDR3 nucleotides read TGTGCTAGTGGTTTGGTACTATCAGCCGGGGGGCAGAATCAGCCCCAGCATTTT. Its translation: CASGLVLSAGGQNQPQHF.

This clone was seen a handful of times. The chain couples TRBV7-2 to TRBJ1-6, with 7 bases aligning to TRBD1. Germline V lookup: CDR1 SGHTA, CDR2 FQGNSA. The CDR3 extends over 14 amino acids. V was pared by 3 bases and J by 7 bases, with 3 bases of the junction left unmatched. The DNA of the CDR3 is TGTGCCAGCAGCTTGGGACAGATGAATTCACCCCTCCACTTT. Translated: CASSLGQMNSPLHF.

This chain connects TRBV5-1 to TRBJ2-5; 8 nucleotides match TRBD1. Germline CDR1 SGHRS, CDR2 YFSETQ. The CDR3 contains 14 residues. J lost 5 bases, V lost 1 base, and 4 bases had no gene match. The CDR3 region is CASSLRTGLETQYF. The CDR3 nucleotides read TGCGCCAGCAGCTTGAGGACAGGGTTGGAGACCCAGTACTTC.

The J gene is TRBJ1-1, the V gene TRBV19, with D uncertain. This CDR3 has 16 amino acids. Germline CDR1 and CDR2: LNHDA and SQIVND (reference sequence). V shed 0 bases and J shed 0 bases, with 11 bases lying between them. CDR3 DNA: TGTGCCAGTAGTATAGACTGGGGAGGGTTGAACACTGAAGCTTTCTTT. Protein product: CASSIDWGGLNTEAFF.

CDR3 in amino acids: CASSIPHSGVRYGYTF. In nucleotides, the CDR3 is TGTGCCAGTAGTATACCCCATTCGGGGGTAAGGTATGGCTACACCTTC. The chain employs TRBV19 and TRBJ1-2; possible D gene TRBD1, 5 bases. Looked up from germline, CDR1 is LNHDA and CDR2 is SQIVND (reference sequence). With 2 bases removed from V and 5 bases from J, the gap between germline ends came to 18 bases. The CDR3 length is 16 residues.